This TCR beta chain originates from a study of cytomegalovirus exposure and HLA in healthy donors. The CDR3 is made up of 20 amino acids. Overall study findings and caveats: In the 130 or so validation repertoires, a later analysis found that first-cohort TCR clusters tended to co-occur. Most sequenced TCRs were rare (though some public TCRs occurred in many donors).

The protocol was immunoSEQ multiplex PCR, while the TCRdb copy is restricted to in-frame clones and leaves out a portion. The top ten clones hold roughly 3% of a sample with 210,000 or so clones, about 91% of them seen once. Comment on this clone: The antigen is not known.

The chain employs TRBV12-2 and TRBJ2-1; TRBD2, the table's D call, was not compared with the DNA. TRBV12-2 is a pseudogene segment. What was sequenced was PBMCs. The sequence came from a young woman in good health and CMV-seronegative. The CDR3 DNA is TGTGCAAGTCGCACGGGACTAGCGGGAGGGCCAGGGAGTTCCTACAATGAGCAGTTCTTC. Its translation is CASRTGLAGGPGSSYNEQFF.